This T cell receptor beta chain comes out of a study of T cells in Graves' hyperthyroidism and ophthalmopathy. The germline gives CDR1 SGHAT, CDR2 FQNNGV. Trimming took off 7 bases at V and 5 bases at J, with 14 bases between the two ends. The CDR3 sequence is 13 residues long. Researchers amplified the TCR beta CDR3 regions from RNA transcripts. HTBI primers drove first-round RT-PCR of the TCR CDR3. A single record per CDR3 protein comes from TCRdb applying MiXCR to the multiplex PCR reads. The sample includes some 550,000 distinct CDR3 sequences, 16% of them seen just once. The source material was blood. V is TRBV11-2 and J is TRBJ1-2; no reliable D call. The TCR sequence derives from a woman between 40 and 50 years old with Graves' ophthalmopathy. CDR3 bases: TGTGCCAGCACCCCCGCTCTCGGGTATGGCTACACCTTC. Protein: CASTPALGYGYTF.